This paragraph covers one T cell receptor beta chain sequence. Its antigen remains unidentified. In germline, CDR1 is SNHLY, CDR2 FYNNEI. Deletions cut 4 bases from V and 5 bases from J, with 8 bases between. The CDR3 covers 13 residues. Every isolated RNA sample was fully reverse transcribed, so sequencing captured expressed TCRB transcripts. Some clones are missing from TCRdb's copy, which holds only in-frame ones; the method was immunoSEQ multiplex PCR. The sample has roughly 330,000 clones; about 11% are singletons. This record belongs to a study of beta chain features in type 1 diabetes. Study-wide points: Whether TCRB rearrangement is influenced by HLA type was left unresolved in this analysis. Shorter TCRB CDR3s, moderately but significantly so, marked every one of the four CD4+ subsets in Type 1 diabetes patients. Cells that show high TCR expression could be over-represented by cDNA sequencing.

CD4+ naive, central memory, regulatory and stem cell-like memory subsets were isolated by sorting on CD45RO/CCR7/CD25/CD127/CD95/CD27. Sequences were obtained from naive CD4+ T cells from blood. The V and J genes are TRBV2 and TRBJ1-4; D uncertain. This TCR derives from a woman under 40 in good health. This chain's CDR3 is CASSVLRNEKLFF. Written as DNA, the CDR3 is TGTGCCAGCAGTGTTTTGCGGAATGAAAAACTGTTTTTT.